The 13 T cell receptor beta chains in this list originate from one sample, sequenced in a study of blood T cell repertoires in COVID-19. Profiled with immunoSEQ multiplex PCR; TCRdb holds only in-frame clones, not every one. This sample has 95,000 to 150,000 clones, with approximately 77% found just once. The specimen was peripheral blood. The receptor source for this set is a human donor in a cohort sampled during active COVID-19.

This clone was recorded once. The chain's CDR3 is CASSSAASGPQHF. The CDR3 DNA reads TGTGCCAGCAGCTCCGCGGCCTCGGGGCCCCAGCATTTT. The chain carries TRBV7-8 and TRBJ1-5; D call uncertain. Germline CDR1 is SGHVS and CDR2 is FQNEAQ. V was cut by 4 bases and J by 9 bases, with 13 bases left in between. CDR3 length: 13 residues.

This clone was counted once. The chain joins TRBV7-9 to TRBJ2-7; 12 bases map to TRBD2. The CDR3 contains 15 residues. Germline loops: CDR1 SEHNR, CDR2 FQNEAQ (reference sequence). V trimming: 5 bases; J trimming: 1 base; junction bases outside the gene matches: 3. CDR3 DNA sequence: TGTGCCAGCAGCCTAGGACTAGCGGGGTCCTACGAGCAGTACTTC. It codes for CASSLGLAGSYEQYF.

J is TRBJ2-1 and V is TRBV2; 13 bases are a match to TRBD2. This CDR3 is built from 18 residues. V was pared by 4 bases and J by 2 bases, with 8 bases of the junction left unmatched. Germline V gives CDR1 SNHLY, CDR2 FYNNEI. The CDR3 reads CASSVEKTSGGAYNEQFF. In nucleotides, the CDR3 is TGTGCCAGCAGTGTAGAAAAAACTAGCGGGGGGGCCTACAATGAGCAGTTCTTC.

The chain is built from TRBV19 and TRBJ1-4, with 9 bases lining up with TRBD1. CDR1 and CDR2 (germline): LNHDA, SQIVND (reference sequence). J gave up 6 bases and V 2 bases, and 7 bases lay outside the gene matches. This CDR3 is 16 amino acids long. The CDR3 region is CASSIKGQGGDEKLFF. As DNA, the CDR3 is TGTGCCAGTAGTATAAAGGGACAGGGAGGGGATGAAAAACTGTTTTTT.

This rearrangement joins TRBV2 to TRBJ1-5; 7 bases align to TRBD1. The CDR3 is made up of 17 amino acids. The germline V gene encodes CDR1 SNHLY and CDR2 FYNNEI. V lost 5 bases to trimming and J lost 0 bases; unmatched junction nucleotides: 10. CDR3 nucleotides: TGTGCCAGCAGTTCTCGTCGGACAGGTCCTAGCAATCAGCCCCAGCATTTT. Protein: CASSSRRTGPSNQPQHF.

V usage is TRBV11-2 and J usage is TRBJ2-7; D is perhaps TRBD2 (5 bases). Germline assignment: CDR1 SGHAT and CDR2 FQNNGV. V lost 1 base and J 7 bases, leaving 20 bases between the germline ends. The CDR3 has 16 amino acids. CDR3 sequence (DNA): TGTGCCAGCAGCTTAGGGTCGGTAGCGCGAGCCGGAGAGCAGTACTTC. Translation gives CASSLGSVARAGEQYF. The full variable domain, completed using reference TRBV11-2 and TRBJ2-7, is EAGVAQSPRYKIIEKRQSVAFWCNPISGHATLYWYQQILGQGPKLLIQFQNNGVVDDSQLPKDRFSAERLKGVDSTLKIQPAKLEDSAVYLCASSLGSVARAGEQYFGPGTRLTVT.

This rearrangement joins TRBV28 to TRBJ2-7; D gene uncertain. The CDR3 length is 12 residues. Germline lookup yields CDR1 MDHEN and CDR2 SYDVKM. V was clipped by 8 bases and J by 5 bases, with 13 bases between them. The CDR3 here is CASRTPQNEQYF. Written as DNA, the CDR3 is TGTGCCAGCCGCACCCCCCAGAACGAGCAGTACTTC.

The rearrangement joins TRBV28 to TRBJ2-6; tentatively, D is TRBD1 (5 bases). Between the trimmed V and J ends, which lost 6 bases and 1 base, there was a span of 25 bases. CDR1 MDHEN and CDR2 SYDVKM come from the germline V gene. The CDR3 has 20 residues. CDR3 nucleotides: TGTGCCAGCAGAAACCAGGGTTTGGGCATTTCTATATCTGGGGCCAACGTCCTGACTTTC. Translation gives CASRNQGLGISISGANVLTF.

This clone was found once. The chain joins TRBV5-1 to TRBJ1-2; D unclear. The germline CDR1 and CDR2 sequences are SGHRS and YFSETQ. This CDR3 has 12 amino acids. Trimming removed 2 bases from V and 6 bases from J, with 8 bases in between. This chain's CDR3 is CASSFEGNGYTF. For the CDR3, the DNA is TGCGCCAGCAGCTTTGAGGGTAATGGCTACACCTTC.

The chain links TRBV6-1 to TRBJ2-7, with a possible D match to TRBD1 (6 bases). The CDR3 runs 12 residues. Germline V gives CDR1 MNHNS, CDR2 SASEGT. Trimming cost V 2 bases and J 6 bases, with 8 bases left between them. DNA for the CDR3: TGTGCCAGCAGTGAAAGGGGGTCCGAGCAGTACTTC. Translated: CASSERGSEQYF.

This clone was detected once. DNA for the CDR3: TGTGCCAGCTCACCACAGGGGGCGAACACTGAAGCTTTCTTT. As protein: CASSPQGANTEAFF. The chain joins TRBV18 to TRBJ1-1, with 7 nucleotides matching TRBD1. CDR3 length: 14 residues. With 1 base clipped from V and 1 base from J, the junction kept 0 bases outside the gene matches. CDR1 is KGHSH, CDR2 LQKENI, per germline.

This rearrangement joins TRBV24-1 to TRBJ1-5, with D maybe TRBD1 (6 bases). V lost 3 bases and J 5 bases, leaving 7 bases between the germline ends. Germline V gene sequence: CDR1 KGHDR, CDR2 SFDVKD. CDR3 length equals 13 residues. CDR3 loop: CATSDGGHQPQHF. In DNA, the CDR3 is TGTGCCACCAGTGATGGGGGCCATCAGCCCCAGCATTTT.

Worth noting for this clone: The same CDR3 also results from other DNA sequences found in this sample. The V call is TRBV19, the J call TRBJ2-7; 9 bases line up with TRBD1. CDR3 size: 14 residues. V shed 5 bases, J shed 1 base, and the junction held 3 bases outside the gene matches. Germline V gene lookup returns CDR1 LNHDA and CDR2 SQIVND (reference sequence). The CDR3 nucleotides are TGTGCCAGTAGTCCAGGGACAGGGTCCTACGAGCAGTACTTC. This codes for CASSPGTGSYEQYF. The whole variable domain, remainder taken from reference TRBV19 and TRBJ2-7, is DGGITQSPKYLFRKEGQNVTLSCEQNLNHDAMYWYRQDPGQGLRLIYYSQIVNDFQKGDIAEGYSVSREKKESFPLTVTSAQKNPTAFYLCASSPGTGSYEQYFGPGTRLTVT.